This T cell receptor (beta chain) came from a study of blood T cell repertoires in COVID-19. Across the study: Material from acute and convalescent COVID-19 was sourced from the United States, Italy and Spain. Sources were T cells, B-cell-depleted T cells, or PBMCs; the material itself was cDNA or gDNA.

In the study's own analysis: Amplification from reference gene primers served as the basis for estimated nucleated cell counts. Data came from immunoSEQ multiplex PCR; TCRdb stores just in-frame clones and leaves some out. V and J calls and clone size come straight from that table; D and trimming were deduced from the DNA. The table lists a few hundred thousand clones, 70% to 85% of them singletons, with more than 1.2% in the top ten. Trimming took off 4 bases at V and 8 bases at J, with 19 bases between the two ends. Germline V gives CDR1 LGHDT, CDR2 YNNKEL (reference sequence). This CDR3 has 15 residues.

The source material was peripheral blood. J is TRBJ2-3 and V is TRBV3-1 (or the pseudogene TRBV3-2); D may be TRBD1 (5 bases). The TCR was taken from a woman between 40 and 55 years old who had recovered from COVID-19. DNA of the CDR3: TGTGCCAGCAGCCGGTGGGCAAATAGGGGTGGTACGCAGTATTTT. This codes for CASSRWANRGGTQYF.